A selection of T cell receptor beta chains follows, all from one sample in a study of cytomegalovirus exposure and HLA in healthy donors. The repertoire was sequenced with immunoSEQ multiplex PCR; TCRdb's copy has only in-frame clones and lacks some. The profile shows approximately 140,000 clones, almost 80% of them singletons. The specimen sequenced was PBMCs. Source of these receptors: a man younger than 35 in good health and CMV-seronegative. Each CDR3 is given with its conserved first and last residue. D genes are given only for firm matches.

j_call d_call v_call cdr3_aa cdr3_nt
TRBJ2-1 TRBD2 TRBV15 CATSRSGATYNEQFF TGTGCCACCAGCCGGAGCGGGGCCACCTACAATGAGCAGTTCTTC
TRBJ1-1 TRBD1 TRBV19 CASSIVGTAQNTEAFF TGTGCCAGTAGTATAGTTGGGACAGCCCAGAACACTGAAGCTTTCTTT
TRBJ1-1 - TRBV15 CATRQEMNTEAFF TGTGCCACCAGACAGGAAATGAACACTGAAGCTTTCTTT
TRBJ2-3 - TRBV7-9 CASSFAAGSTDTQYF TGTGCCAGCAGCTTCGCGGCGGGAAGCACAGATACGCAGTATTTT
TRBJ1-2 - TRBV25-1 CASSLAPGGYTF TGTGCCAGCAGCTTGGCTCCAGGGGGCTACACCTTC
TRBJ2-2 TRBD1 TRBV9 CASSRDPGQGTGELFF TGTGCCAGCAGCCGAGATCCGGGACAGGGAACCGGGGAGCTGTTTTTT
TRBJ2-7 - TRBV27 CASSPTVSYEQYF TGTGCCAGCAGTCCGACAGTTTCCTACGAGCAGTACTTC
TRBJ2-5 - TRBV7-9 CASIKTPRGEETQYF TGTGCCAGCATCAAGACCCCGCGGGGCGAGGAGACCCAGTACTTC
TRBJ2-5 - TRBV5-1 CASSRTPGGETQYF TGCGCCAGCAGCAGGACCCCAGGGGGGGAGACCCAGTACTTC
TRBJ1-1 - TRBV19 CAVGAVYTEAFF TGTGCAGTGGGGGCGGTTTACACTGAAGCTTTCTTT
TRBJ2-1 TRBD1 TRBV4-3 CASSGQVGGIYEQFF TGCGCCAGCAGCGGACAGGTCGGTGGTATCTATGAGCAGTTCTTC
TRBJ1-6 TRBD1 TRBV7-8 CASSLSPATGYNSPLHF TGTGCCAGCAGCTTATCTCCCGCGACAGGGTATAATTCACCCCTCCACTTT
TRBJ2-1 TRBD1 TRBV4-3 CASSQETGNEQFF TGCGCCAGCAGCCAAGAGACAGGGAATGAGCAGTTCTTC
TRBJ2-2 TRBD1 TRBV2 CASSTQGDNTGELFF TGTGCCAGCAGTACCCAGGGGGATAACACCGGGGAGCTGTTTTTT
TRBJ1-1 - TRBV6-5 CASSDLTEPREAFF TGTGCCAGCAGTGACTTGACAGAGCCGAGGGAAGCTTTCTTT
TRBJ2-7 - TRBV5-6 CASSKQVSSYEQYF TGTGCCAGCAGCAAACAGGTTTCGTCTTACGAGCAGTACTTC